The rows below give T cell receptor beta chains drawn from one sample of a study of cytomegalovirus exposure and HLA in healthy donors. The protocol was immunoSEQ multiplex PCR, while the TCRdb copy is restricted to in-frame clones and leaves out a portion. Of some 130,000 clones listed, about 70% were seen once; the top ten hold roughly 2.5%. Sequenced: PBMCs. The receptors were gathered from a woman between 35 and 50 years old in good health and CMV-seronegative. The CDR3 runs from the conserved cysteine through the conserved F or W. Each record gives: J gene, V gene, CDR3 length, clone size, D gene, CDR3 DNA, CDR3 protein. The D gene is left open where the match is weak. The size entry is marked missing in some rows and otherwise reads once, few, many or a size class.

J gene: TRBJ1-1; V gene: TRBV15; CDR3 length: 13; clone size: -; D gene: -; CDR3 DNA: TGTGCCACCAGTCGAACAGTGGTGACTGAAGCTTTCTTT; CDR3 protein: CATSRTVVTEAFF
J gene: TRBJ2-3; V gene: TRBV6-5; CDR3 length: 14; clone size: -; D gene: -; CDR3 DNA: TGTGCCAGCAGAGACTCGACTGCTCGGGATACGCAGTATTTT; CDR3 protein: CASRDSTARDTQYF
J gene: TRBJ2-2; V gene: TRBV5-6; CDR3 length: 13; clone size: few; D gene: -; CDR3 DNA: TGTGCCAGCAGCCAGGGACTCACCGGGGAGCTGTTTTTT; CDR3 protein: CASSQGLTGELFF
J gene: TRBJ2-3; V gene: TRBV15; CDR3 length: 13; clone size: -; D gene: -; CDR3 DNA: TGTGCCACCAGCAGAGGGACTGGAGATACGCAGTATTTT; CDR3 protein: CATSRGTGDTQYF
J gene: TRBJ1-1; V gene: TRBV9; CDR3 length: 14; clone size: -; D gene: -; CDR3 DNA: TGTGCCAGCAGCGACCCGGGAGGGGACACTGAAGCTTTCTTT; CDR3 protein: CASSDPGGDTEAFF
J gene: TRBJ1-1; V gene: TRBV30; CDR3 length: 12; clone size: -; D gene: -; CDR3 DNA: TGTGCCTGGAGTGTAGTAGTATATGAAGCTTTCTTT; CDR3 protein: CAWSVVVYEAFF
J gene: TRBJ1-5; V gene: TRBV21-1; CDR3 length: 17; clone size: -; D gene: -; CDR3 DNA: TGTGCCAGCAGCAAAGGGCAGGGTTACGTTAGCAATCAGCCCCAGCATTTT; CDR3 protein: CASSKGQGYVSNQPQHF
J gene: TRBJ1-2; V gene: TRBV6-6; CDR3 length: 8; clone size: -; D gene: -; CDR3 DNA: TGTGCCACCCTGGCCCTGGTCTTC; CDR3 protein: CATLALVF
J gene: TRBJ1-1; V gene: TRBV30; CDR3 length: 13; clone size: -; D gene: -; CDR3 DNA: TGTGCCTGGAGTGTCCCGGTGTACACTGAAGCTTTCTTT; CDR3 protein: CAWSVPVYTEAFF
J gene: TRBJ1-1; V gene: TRBV5-1; CDR3 length: 18; clone size: -; D gene: TRBD1; CDR3 DNA: TGCGCCAGCAATCTTGGAGATCACAGGGGGAATAGGAACACTGAAGCTTTCTTT; CDR3 protein: CASNLGDHRGNRNTEAFF
J gene: TRBJ1-1; V gene: TRBV6-5; CDR3 length: 15; clone size: once; D gene: -; CDR3 DNA: TGTGCCAGCAGTTACGGACACTGGACAGTCACTGAAGCTTTCTTT; CDR3 protein: CASSYGHWTVTEAFF
J gene: TRBJ2-2; V gene: TRBV19; CDR3 length: 15; clone size: -; D gene: TRBD2; CDR3 DNA: TGTGCCAGTAGTGGCGGGGGGACCAACACCGGGGAGCTGTTTTTT; CDR3 protein: CASSGGGTNTGELFF
J gene: TRBJ2-1; V gene: TRBV6-5; CDR3 length: 15; clone size: -; D gene: -; CDR3 DNA: TGTGCCAGCAGCCGACCGACACGCTCCTACAATGAGCAGTTCTTC; CDR3 protein: CASSRPTRSYNEQFF
J gene: TRBJ2-5; V gene: TRBV6-1; CDR3 length: 16; clone size: -; D gene: TRBD2; CDR3 DNA: TGTGCCAGCAGTGAAGTCGAGCGGGGGGCCCAAGAGACCCAGTACTTC; CDR3 protein: CASSEVERGAQETQYF
J gene: TRBJ2-7; V gene: TRBV6-5; CDR3 length: 15; clone size: once; D gene: -; CDR3 DNA: TGTGCCAGCAGTTACTCAAACAGGCTCTCCTACGAGCAGTACTTC; CDR3 protein: CASSYSNRLSYEQYF
J gene: TRBJ1-4; V gene: TRBV2; CDR3 length: 13; clone size: -; D gene: TRBD1; CDR3 DNA: TGTGCCAGCAGGTTGACAGGGTTTGAAAAACTGTTTTTT; CDR3 protein: CASRLTGFEKLFF
J gene: TRBJ2-3; V gene: TRBV29-1; CDR3 length: 15; clone size: -; D gene: TRBD1; CDR3 DNA: TGCAGCGGGAGGGACAGGGGGTTCGGCACAGATACGCAGTATTTT; CDR3 protein: CSGRDRGFGTDTQYF
J gene: TRBJ1-2; V gene: TRBV5-4; CDR3 length: 16; clone size: -; D gene: TRBD1; CDR3 DNA: TGTGCCAGCAGCTTCTTTCGGGACAGGGACGTTTATGGCTACACCTTC; CDR3 protein: CASSFFRDRDVYGYTF
J gene: TRBJ2-2; V gene: TRBV19; CDR3 length: 15; clone size: -; D gene: -; CDR3 DNA: TGTGCCAGTAGAAAGGGGGACCTTTTGGCCGGGGAGCTGTTTTTT; CDR3 protein: CASRKGDLLAGELFF
J gene: TRBJ1-1; V gene: TRBV5-4; CDR3 length: 13; clone size: -; D gene: TRBD1; CDR3 DNA: TGTGCCAGCAGCCTTGGACAGGCCGGTGAAGCTTTCTTT; CDR3 protein: CASSLGQAGEAFF
J gene: TRBJ1-1; V gene: TRBV4-1; CDR3 length: 17; clone size: -; D gene: -; CDR3 DNA: TGCGCCAGCAGCCAAGCCACCCCAGGACAGTGGAACACTGAAGCTTTCTTT; CDR3 protein: CASSQATPGQWNTEAFF